A single T cell receptor (beta chain) is shown here with its context. Antigen specificity is unknown. This record comes from a study of PD-1 blockade in classical Hodgkin lymphoma. Regarding the study as a whole: Reports described newly diagnosed patients as having lower baseline TCR diversity than healthy donors. Possibly reflecting disease activity or prior therapy, repertoire differences have causes that remain undefined. Significant TCR diversity gains by C4D1 occurred in CD4+ but not CD8+ cells.

Time point denoted: cycle 4 day 1 (C4D1), after more than five weeks of nivolumab. Each of the patients experienced relapse following autologous stem cell transplantation, and their brentuximab vedotin exposure differed. When best responses were assessed, they were complete response, partial response or progressive disease. Germline-derived CDR1 and CDR2 are SGHAT and FQNNGV. The CDR3 has 13 amino acids. V lost 4 bases, J lost 4 bases, and 8 bases lay in between. TCRdb's table, derived via immunoSEQ multiplex PCR, lists solely in-frame clones and lacks some. Counted here are about 64,000 clones, 91% occurring once; the ten biggest clones make up about 9.3%.

V usage is TRBV11-2 and J usage is TRBJ1-5, with D hard to call. This TCR was sampled from a human donor with classical Hodgkin lymphoma. Sequencing was performed on peripheral blood mononuclear cells (PBMCs), taken before the fourth cycle of nivolumab. Written as DNA, the CDR3 is TGTGCCAGCAGCTATAGTCAAAATCAGCCCCAGCATTTT. Translating gives CASSYSQNQPQHF. Based on the CDR3 plus reference TRBV11-2 and TRBJ1-5, the full variable domain is EAGVAQSPRYKIIEKRQSVAFWCNPISGHATLYWYQQILGQGPKLLIQFQNNGVVDDSQLPKDRFSAERLKGVDSTLKIQPAKLEDSAVYLCASSYSQNQPQHFGDGTRLSIL.